One and the same sample provided the 23 T cell receptor beta chains below, sequenced in a study of blood T cells in healthy people across ages. Combining a sample-barcoded 5' primer with a J-beta primer mix, a second PCR ran for roughly 7 to 12 cycles. TCRdb re-called the 5' RACE reads with MiXCR, one entry per CDR3 protein. The sample has hundreds of thousands of distinct CDR3 sequences; around 43% are singletons. The specimen sequenced was blood. The receptors were sampled from a man at least 80 years old in good health.

This chain links TRBV12-3 or TRBV12-4 with TRBJ2-5, with D tentatively TRBD2 (7 bases). The J call may be in error: the DNA end matches TRBJ2-7 better. CDR3 length equals 13 residues. The CDR3 loop reads CASSAGEGVEQYF. The CDR3 region has the DNA TGTGCCAGCAGTGCCGGGGAGGGGGTCGAGCAGTACTTC.

This clonotype was observed a few times. The rearrangement uses TRBV18 and TRBJ2-5, with a weak D call TRBD1 (6 bases). Germline lookup yields CDR1 KGHSH and CDR2 LQKENI. Trimming left V 2 bases short and J 4 bases short, with 11 bases between. CDR3 size: 14 residues. The CDR3 region is CASSPTGKGETQYF. The CDR3 region has the DNA TGTGCCAGCTCACCAACAGGGAAGGGAGAGACCCAGTACTTC.

This sequence joins TRBV4-1 and TRBJ2-5; D possibly corresponds to TRBD1 (6 bases). The CDR3 has 15 residues. CDR1 MGHRA and CDR2 YSYEKL come from the germline V gene. The V gene lost 1 base and the J gene lost 11 bases, with 20 bases spanning the gap. The CDR3 sequence: CASSQAPRGLNEQYF. The CDR3 DNA reads as TGCGCCAGCAGCCAAGCCCCCAGGGGCCTCAATGAGCAGTACTTC.

The V and J genes are TRBV5-1 and TRBJ1-2; D is possibly TRBD1 (6 bases). This CDR3 is 14 amino acids long. CDR1 and CDR2 from the germline V gene are SGHRS and YFSETQ. Trimming pared 4 bases from V and 4 bases from J, leaving 14 bases between. CDR3 nucleotides: TGCGCCAGCAGCCCGGGGGACAATTCCTATGGCTACACCTTC. Protein sequence: CASSPGDNSYGYTF.

The rearrangement joins TRBV6-2 or TRBV6-3 to TRBJ1-1; 7 bases fit TRBD1. J was trimmed by 0 bases and V by 6 bases; bases with no gene match: 16. The CDR3 has 18 amino acids. The germline CDR1 and CDR2 sequences are MNHEY and SVGEGT. CDR3 DNA sequence: TGTGCCAGCAGCCTCCAGGGGCAGGGGGTATTGGTGAACACTGAAGCTTTCTTT. Its protein is CASSLQGQGVLVNTEAFF.

This chain uses TRBV15 with TRBJ2-5; D not certain. Trimming removed 0 bases at V and 5 bases at J, with 13 bases between. Germline V gene lookup returns CDR1 LNHNV and CDR2 YYDKDF (reference sequence). The CDR3 loop spans 15 amino acids. CDR3 loop: CATSRDQAGPETQYF. CDR3 sequence (DNA): TGTGCCACCAGCAGAGATCAGGCAGGACCGGAGACCCAGTACTTC. Drawing the rest from reference TRBV15 and TRBJ2-5, the complete variable domain is DAMVIQNPRYQVTQFGKPVTLSCSQTLNHNVMYWYQQKSSQAPKLLFHYYDKDFNNEADTPDNFQSRRPNTSFCFLDIRSPGLGDTAMYLCATSRDQAGPETQYFGPGTRLLVL.

This chain connects TRBV20-1 to TRBJ2-4, with TRBD2 identical over 14 bases. CDR3 length: 14 amino acids. Germline V lookup: CDR1 DFQATT, CDR2 SNEGSKA (reference sequence). Trimming at V came to 2 bases and at J to 13 bases, leaving 7 bases not matched to a gene. The CDR3 sequence: CSARKTSGRGEQYF. The CDR3 DNA follows: TGCAGTGCTAGAAAGACTAGCGGGAGGGGAGAGCAGTACTTC.

The table lists this clonotype with a few counts. The chain combines TRBV12-3 or TRBV12-4 with TRBJ1-6; 7 nucleotides match TRBD1. V was clipped by 5 bases and J by 7 bases; unmatched bases: 11. CDR3 size: 16 residues. CDR3 coding DNA: TGTGCCAGCAGTAGAGGGGGCCCAAGGGGCAATTCACCCCTCCACTTT. This sequence encodes CASSRGGPRGNSPLHF.

The rearrangement uses TRBV7-2 and TRBJ2-7, with 11 bases that match TRBD1. This CDR3 is 14 amino acids long. J lost 4 bases, V lost 5 bases, and 4 bases had no gene match. Germline V CDR1 and CDR2: SGHTA, FQGNSA. The CDR3 sequence is CASSVGQGVYEQYF. For the CDR3, the DNA is TGTGCCAGCAGCGTGGGACAGGGGGTGTACGAGCAGTACTTC. Together with reference TRBV7-2 and TRBJ2-7, the CDR3 gives the full variable domain: GAGVSQSPSNKVTEKGKDVELRCDPISGHTALYWYRQSLGQGLEFLIYFQGNSAPDKSGLPSDRFSAERTGGSVSTLTIQRTQQEDSAVYLCASSVGQGVYEQYFGPGTRLTVT.

This clonotype showed up just a few times. The chain is built from TRBV6-1 and TRBJ1-2; D unclear. The V end lost 7 bases, the J end lost 0 bases, and 18 bases lay between the germline ends. The CDR3 runs to 16 residues. Per germline, CDR1 MNHNS and CDR2 SASEGT. CDR3 in amino acids: CASNPGGVDTNYGYTF. In DNA form, the CDR3 reads TGTGCCAGCAACCCCGGTGGGGTAGACACTAACTATGGCTACACCTTC.

About this clonotype itself: A read error may produce the germline difference seen at one junction end. The V gene is TRBV14, the J gene TRBJ1-5, with D possibly matching TRBD1 (5 bases). The CDR3 has 14 residues. Germline CDR1 and CDR2: SGHDN and FVKESK. The chain's CDR3 is CASSQAGRNQPRHF. CDR3 sequence (DNA): TGTGCCAGCAGCCAAGCAGGGCGTAATCAGCCCCGGCATTTT.

V gene TRBV11-2 combines with J gene TRBJ2-7; D is unresolved. The CDR3 has 13 residues. CDR1 and CDR2 (germline): SGHAT, FQNNGV. V was clipped by 7 bases and J by 0 bases, with 10 bases between them. DNA of the CDR3: TGTGCCAGCACCCCGGTGAACTCCTACGAGCAGTACTTC. Protein: CASTPVNSYEQYF.

V usage is TRBV29-1 and J usage is TRBJ2-5; D perhaps matches TRBD1 (6 bases). With 0 bases removed from V and 11 bases from J, the gap between germline ends came to 19 bases. Germline CDR1 reads SQVTM; CDR2 reads ANQGSEA. CDR3 length equals 14 residues. DNA of the CDR3: TGCAGCGTTGAAGATACACAGGGCTCCTGGGAGCAGTACTTC. Amino acid sequence: CSVEDTQGSWEQYF.

The rearrangement links TRBV6-2 or TRBV6-3 to TRBJ2-2, with D maybe TRBD2 (5 bases). The CDR3 consists of 14 residues. CDR1 is MNHEY and CDR2 is SVGEGT in the germline V gene. V was trimmed by 2 bases and J by 6 bases, leaving 10 bases between them. The CDR3 loop is CASSYGSSPGELFF. In DNA, the CDR3 is TGTGCCAGCAGTTACGGGAGTAGCCCCGGGGAGCTGTTTTTT.

J is TRBJ1-5 and V is TRBV4-2; 7 bases line up with TRBD1. The CDR3 is 18 amino acids. V shed 1 base, J shed 0 bases, and the junction held 9 bases outside the gene matches. Germline V gene lookup returns CDR1 LGHNA and CDR2 YNFKEQ. This chain's CDR3 is CASSQVSTGTASNQPQHF. The CDR3 region has the DNA TGTGCCAGCAGCCAAGTAAGTACCGGGACAGCTAGCAATCAGCCCCAGCATTTT.

The chain uses TRBV6-1 and TRBJ2-5; 8 bases map to TRBD2. The CDR3 is 15 residues long. V was pared by 6 bases and J by 4 bases, with 10 bases of the junction left unmatched. Germline lookup yields CDR1 MNHNS and CDR2 SASEGT. The CDR3 DNA follows: TGTGCCAGCAGAGGAATAGCGGGAAGCCGAGAGACCCAGTACTTC. Translated, it gives CASRGIAGSRETQYF.

The rearrangement links TRBV6-2 or TRBV6-3 to TRBJ1-5; D is ambiguous. Looked up from germline, CDR1 is MNHEY and CDR2 is SVGEGT. The ends were cut back, 5 bases at V and 7 bases at J, with 18 bases in the middle. This CDR3 spans 15 amino acids. In DNA form, the CDR3 reads TGTGCCAGCAGTCAAGAAGCCCGGCAGAGACAGCCCCAGCATTTT. This codes for CASSQEARQRQPQHF.

The V call is TRBV11-3, the J call TRBJ2-1; TRBD1 is a possible D gene (5 bases). The CDR3 runs 14 residues. V lost 1 base, J lost 7 bases, and 11 bases lay in between. The germline V gene has CDR1 SGHNT and CDR2 YENEEA. The CDR3 sequence is CASSLGVQGNEQFF. CDR3 nucleotides: TGTGCCAGCAGCTTAGGGGTCCAGGGAAATGAGCAGTTCTTC.

As to this clonotype: One junction end disagrees with the germline gene, perhaps due to a read error. The gene calls are TRBV7-2 and TRBJ2-7, with D possibly called TRBD1 or TRBD2 (7 bases each). The CDR3 length is 18 residues. The germline gives CDR1 SGHTA, CDR2 FQGNSA. The CDR3 sequence: CASSFPTSRGVSRYEQYF. DNA for the CDR3: TGTGCCAGCAGCTTTCCGACTAGCAGGGGGGTCTCCCGCTACGAGCAGTACTTT.

The CDR3: CASSRRGVAGFGEQYF. In nucleotides, the CDR3 is TGTGCCAGCAGCCGGAGGGGAGTAGCGGGATTTGGTGAGCAGTACTTC. The chain uses TRBV12-3 or TRBV12-4 and TRBJ2-7; 8 bases map to TRBD2. CDR3 length: 16 amino acids. J was trimmed by 7 bases and V by 6 bases; bases with no gene match: 17.

This clonotype came up a few times. This chain connects TRBV6-1 to TRBJ2-7, with no clear D. The germline CDR1 and CDR2 sequences are MNHNS and SASEGT. The CDR3 is 15 amino acids. V dropped 4 bases and J dropped 0 bases, with 13 bases sitting between them. The chain's CDR3 is CASSGGFSNSYEQYF. For the CDR3, the DNA is TGTGCCAGCAGTGGAGGATTCTCTAACTCCTACGAGCAGTACTTC.

V is TRBV20-1 and J is TRBJ2-4; D possibly corresponds to TRBD2 (5 bases). The DNA matches TRBJ2-7 better at its end, which makes the J call doubtful. The CDR3 contains 13 residues. Germline V gene lookup returns CDR1 DFQATT and CDR2 SNEGSKA (reference sequence). As DNA, the CDR3 is TGCAGTGCTTTCGACGGACTGGTCTACGAGCAGTACTTC. This translates into CSAFDGLVYEQYF.

A few counts support this clonotype. The chain carries TRBV7-2 and TRBJ2-3; maybe TRBD2 (5 bases). Trimming removed 5 bases at V and 3 bases at J, with 12 bases between. There are 14 residues in the CDR3. Germline V lookup: CDR1 SGHTA, CDR2 FQGNSA. Written as DNA, the CDR3 is TGTGCCAGCAGCGCGCAAGCGGCGACAGATACGCAGTATTTT. Amino acid sequence: CASSAQAATDTQYF.